The 32 T cell receptor beta chains reported below all come from one sample, sequenced in a study of T-cell reconstitution after alpha-beta-depleted transplantation in children. During its preparation, the TCRbeta library received unique molecular identifiers. TCRdb reanalysed the PCR reads using MiXCR and keeps one entry per CDR3 protein. This table has 500,000 to 750,000 distinct CDR3 sequences, 10% to 15% appearing once. The specimen comprised PBMCs, mostly from graft donor cells, sampled 360 days after TCRalphabeta/CD19-depleted stem cell transplant. These receptors originate from a male patient between 10 and 17 years old who had a stem cell transplant for acute myeloid leukemia, so the T cells may come from the graft donor.

The rearrangement uses TRBV12-3 or TRBV12-4 and TRBJ2-7; 7 nucleotides line up with TRBD2. V dropped 1 base and J dropped 4; count of bases not matched to a gene: 7. This CDR3 is 15 amino acids long. The CDR3 is CASSLDGGGSYEQYF. CDR3 DNA: TGTGCCAGCAGTTTAGACGGGGGAGGGAGTTACGAGCAGTACTTC.

V and J are TRBV4-2 and TRBJ2-5; 13 bases match TRBD2. With 0 bases clipped from V and 7 bases from J, the junction kept 14 bases outside the gene matches. Germline CDR1 is LGHNA and CDR2 is YNFKEQ. This CDR3 contains 19 residues. CDR3 DNA: TGTGCCAGCAGCCAAGATCTGGGGGGGGGACTAGCGGGAATTGCGACCCAGTACTTC. Residues: CASSQDLGGGLAGIATQYF.

This clonotype was picked up many times. The rearrangement joins TRBV6-1 to TRBJ2-1, with 8 bases that match TRBD2. The J segment lost 4 bases and the V segment lost 7 bases, leaving 12 bases of the junction unmatched. The V gene's germline CDR1 is MNHNS and CDR2 SASEGT. The CDR3 has 16 amino acids. In DNA, the CDR3 is TGTGCCAGCAATGCTTTAGCGGGGCAGATATACAATGAGCAGTTCTTC. This codes for CASNALAGQIYNEQFF.

The genes are TRBV12-5 and TRBJ2-2, with TRBD2 as a possible D gene (6 bases). Germline assignment: CDR1 LGHNT and CDR2 FRNRAP. Trimming shortened V by 8 bases and J by 5 bases, and 9 bases separated the two germline ends. The CDR3 is 12 amino acids. CDR3 sequence reads: CASLAGTGELFF. The DNA for the CDR3 is TGTGCTAGTCTGGCGGGGACCGGGGAGCTGTTTTTT.

This clonotype was recorded many times. The V call is TRBV7-9, the J call TRBJ2-4, with D hard to call. Between the trimmed V and J ends, which lost 5 bases and 6 bases, there was a span of 14 bases. Germline V CDR1 and CDR2: SEHNR, FQNEAQ (reference sequence). CDR3 length: 14 residues. The CDR3 protein is CASSLKASGNIQYF. In DNA form, the CDR3 reads TGTGCCAGCAGCCTCAAGGCATCCGGAAACATTCAGTACTTC.

The CDR3 sequence is CASRGLAGPEAEQFF. The CDR3 DNA reads as TGTGCCAGCAGGGGACTAGCGGGTCCCGAGGCTGAGCAGTTCTTC. V gene TRBV27 combines with J gene TRBJ2-1; the match to TRBD2 covers 12 bases. V dropped 6 bases and J dropped 9; count of bases not matched to a gene: 9. There are 15 residues in the CDR3. CDR1 is MNHEY, CDR2 SMNVEV, per germline (reference sequence).

This chain uses TRBV12-3 or TRBV12-4 with TRBJ2-5, with TRBD1 identical over 10 bases. The V segment lost 5 bases and the J segment 2 bases; nucleotides outside the gene matches: 8. This CDR3 contains 16 residues. CDR3 amino acids: CASSTETGGGQETQYF. CDR3 nucleotide sequence: TGTGCCAGCAGTACCGAGACAGGGGGCGGGCAAGAGACCCAGTACTTC.

This clonotype was counted at least ten times. The rearrangement uses TRBV20-1 and TRBJ2-5; 9 bases map to TRBD1. Unmatched junction bases numbered 5, after V lost 7 bases and J lost 2 bases. The CDR3 has 13 amino acids. Germline CDR1 DFQATT, CDR2 SNEGSKA (reference sequence). The CDR3 region has the DNA TGCAGTGTCCCGGGACAGGGACAAGAGACCCAGTACTTC. It is translated as CSVPGQGQETQYF.

The rearrangement joins TRBV20-1 to TRBJ2-7, with D perhaps TRBD1 (6 bases). Germline CDR1 is DFQATT and CDR2 is SNEGSKA (reference sequence). V was shortened by 5 bases and J by 0 bases, with 11 bases between the two germline ends. The CDR3 sequence is 13 residues long. The CDR3 here is CSALLQGSYEQYF. The CDR3 DNA is TGCAGTGCTCTCCTACAGGGCTCCTACGAGCAGTACTTC.

In its sample, this clonotype was seen a few times. The CDR3 here is CASSGQGPNSGANVLTF. The CDR3 region has the DNA TGTGCCAGCAGCGGACAGGGACCGAACTCTGGGGCCAACGTCCTGACTTTC. This chain uses TRBV6-2 or TRBV6-3 with TRBJ2-6; 8 bases map to TRBD1. CDR3 size: 17 residues. V was pared by 6 bases and J by 0 bases, with 7 bases of the junction left unmatched. Germline V gene lookup returns CDR1 MNHEY and CDR2 SVGEGT.

This clonotype was counted only a few times. The chain links TRBV12-3 or TRBV12-4 to TRBJ1-1; D uncertain. V was trimmed by 3 bases and J by 7 bases, leaving 12 bases between them. The CDR3 spans 13 residues. The CDR3 reads CASSLTAEREAFF. The CDR3 DNA sequence: TGTGCCAGCAGTTTGACGGCGGAACGTGAAGCTTTCTTT.

In its sample, this clonotype was seen many times. V is TRBV29-1 and J is TRBJ2-7, with D unclear. The germline gives CDR1 SQVTM, CDR2 ANQGSEA. V lost 0 bases and J lost 6, with 9 bases in between. The CDR3 loop spans 12 amino acids. The CDR3 DNA reads as TGCAGCGTTGAAGACCGTGCTACCGAGCAGTACTTC. Translation gives CSVEDRATEQYF.

This clonotype was counted many times. The rearrangement links TRBV9 to TRBJ2-2; 14 bases are a match to TRBD2. The V gene's germline CDR1 is SGDLS and CDR2 YYNGEE. The CDR3 has 18 residues. V shed 4 bases and J 2 bases; nucleotides not matched to a gene: 7. CDR3: CASSKGTSGSDNTGELFF. The CDR3 DNA follows: TGTGCCAGCAGCAAAGGGACTAGCGGGAGCGATAACACCGGGGAGCTGTTTTTT.

The chain employs TRBV3-1 and TRBJ1-1; D may be TRBD1 (5 bases). Per the germline V gene, CDR1 is LGHDT and CDR2 is YNNKEL (reference sequence). This CDR3 has 15 amino acids. Trimming left V 4 bases short and J 8 bases short, with 20 bases between. CDR3 sequence reads: CASSPRAGRVVEAFF. The CDR3 bases are TGTGCCAGCAGCCCTCGCGCAGGGCGAGTCGTCGAAGCTTTCTTT.

The chain employs TRBV27 and TRBJ2-7, with a possible D match to TRBD1 (6 bases). The CDR3 extends over 16 amino acids. CDR1 and CDR2 (germline): MNHEY, SMNVEV (reference sequence). Between the trimmed V and J ends, which lost 2 bases and 0 bases, there was a span of 14 bases. The CDR3 loop reads CASSLRGGVYSYEQYF. CDR3 nucleotides: TGTGCCAGCAGTTTAAGAGGGGGAGTCTACTCCTACGAGCAGTACTTC.

This clonotype turned up a few times. V is TRBV29-1 and J is TRBJ2-7; tentatively, D is TRBD1 (6 bases). The CDR3 is 15 residues long. Trimming stripped 7 bases from V and 2 bases from J, with 21 bases between. Germline V gene data show CDR1 as SQVTM and CDR2 as ANQGSEA. The DNA of the CDR3 is TGCAGCGCCTTGACAAGGGGGAGTCCAGCCTACGAGCAGTACTTC. Protein: CSALTRGSPAYEQYF.

The V and J genes are TRBV10-3 and TRBJ2-1, with D hard to call. The CDR3 is 14 amino acids. The V gene's germline CDR1 is ENHRY and CDR2 SYGVKD. Trimming cost V 7 bases and J 6 bases, with 16 bases left between them. CDR3 amino acids: CAINMSPLVNEQFF. Here the CDR3 DNA reads TGTGCCATCAACATGAGCCCCCTCGTCAATGAGCAGTTCTTC.

This clonotype was seen repeatedly, ten times or more. The chain has TRBV3-1 and TRBJ2-7; D is perhaps TRBD2 (6 bases). In germline, CDR1 is LGHDT, CDR2 YNNKEL (reference sequence). The V end lost 1 base, the J end lost 3 bases, and 16 bases lay between the germline ends. The CDR3 totals 16 residues. The CDR3 protein is CASSQVILGRDYEQYF. The CDR3 nucleotides read TGTGCCAGCAGCCAAGTAATCCTCGGGCGGGACTACGAGCAGTACTTC.

V and J are TRBV18 and TRBJ2-1; no firm D call. CDR3 length equals 12 residues. Per the germline V gene, CDR1 is KGHSH and CDR2 is LQKENI. V shed 5 bases and J shed 10 bases, with 12 bases lying between them. The CDR3 here is CASSTAPREQFF. Written as DNA, the CDR3 is TGTGCCAGCTCAACGGCTCCCAGGGAGCAGTTCTTC.

This chain uses TRBV5-1 with TRBJ2-5; weak D call: TRBD1 (6 bases). Germline V CDR1 and CDR2: SGHRS, YFSETQ. This CDR3 spans 16 amino acids. The V and J ends lost 3 bases and 0 bases respectively, with 15 bases between them. This chain's CDR3 is CASSSYRRGNQETQYF. The CDR3 DNA reads TGCGCCAGCAGCTCCTACCGTAGGGGGAACCAAGAGACCCAGTACTTC.

This clonotype appeared many times. The chain links TRBV7-9 to TRBJ2-3; D might be TRBD1 or TRBD2, each matching 5 bases. This CDR3 spans 17 amino acids. CDR1 and CDR2 (germline): SEHNR, FQNEAQ (reference sequence). V gave up 5 bases and J gave up 3 bases, with 21 bases separating them. CDR3 loop: CASSPTGVGDGTDTQYF. Written as DNA, the CDR3 is TGTGCCAGCAGCCCAACGGGTGTGGGGGACGGAACAGATACGCAGTATTTT.

J is TRBJ1-1 and V is TRBV5-6, with a weak D call TRBD1 (6 bases). V lost 5 bases and J lost 11, with 19 bases in between. Germline lookup yields CDR1 SGHDT and CDR2 YYEEEE. The CDR3 extends over 13 amino acids. This chain's CDR3 is CASRIFNRVLAFF. The CDR3 bases are TGTGCCAGCAGGATCTTCAACAGGGTTTTGGCTTTCTTT.

V gene TRBV29-1 combines with J gene TRBJ2-7; D may be TRBD1 (6 bases). Trimming removed 7 bases at V and 2 bases at J, with 15 bases between. The CDR3 extends over 13 amino acids. Germline CDR1 is SQVTM and CDR2 is ANQGSEA. DNA of the CDR3: TGCAGCGGGGGACATCCTGGAACCTACGAGCAGTACTTC. This sequence encodes CSGGHPGTYEQYF.

The gene calls are TRBV29-1 and TRBJ2-1; D is tentatively TRBD1 or TRBD2 (5 bases each). Germline V gives CDR1 SQVTM, CDR2 ANQGSEA. Trimming pared 5 bases from V and 7 bases from J, leaving 15 bases between. The CDR3 covers 13 residues. CDR3 coding DNA: TGCAGCGTTATGGGACCCTATAGGAATGAGCAGTTCTTC. This codes for CSVMGPYRNEQFF.

Ten or more counts support this clonotype. CDR3 sequence: CSVEGSMGVSGANVLTF. The CDR3 region has the DNA TGCAGCGTTGAAGGGTCAATGGGGGTCTCTGGGGCCAACGTCCTGACTTTC. The rearrangement links TRBV29-1 to TRBJ2-6, with D perhaps given as TRBD1 or TRBD2 (5 bases each). CDR1 and CDR2 from the germline V gene are SQVTM and ANQGSEA. CDR3 size: 17 residues. Trimming took off 1 base at V and 0 bases at J, with 13 bases between the two ends.

This clonotype was counted only a few times. The chain uses TRBV7-2 and TRBJ2-3; 8 nucleotides align to TRBD2. This CDR3 spans 15 amino acids. Germline-derived CDR1 and CDR2 are SGHTA and FQGNSA. J lost 4 bases, V lost 6 bases, and 9 bases had no gene match. The CDR3 loop is CASSQSGSMADTQYF. The DNA for the CDR3 is TGTGCCAGCAGTCAAAGCGGGAGCATGGCAGATACGCAGTATTTT.

This clonotype was seen repeatedly, ten times or more. This chain links TRBV5-1 with TRBJ2-7; no definite D call. The germline V and J ends were trimmed by 0 bases and 2 bases, with 6 bases remaining between them. This CDR3 spans 13 amino acids. CDR1 SGHRS and CDR2 YFSETQ come from the germline V gene. For the CDR3, the DNA is TGCGCCAGCAGCTTGGGACCGACCTACGAGCAGTACTTC. Its protein is CASSLGPTYEQYF.

This clonotype was counted many times. The CDR3 nucleotides read TGTGCCAGCAGTTACCACAGGGTCTCCTACGAGCAGTACTTC. It translates to CASSYHRVSYEQYF. This chain connects TRBV28 to TRBJ2-7, with D tentatively TRBD1 (6 bases). Trimming removed 4 bases from V and 0 bases from J, with 10 bases in between. The CDR3 runs 14 residues. Germline-derived CDR1 and CDR2 are MDHEN and SYDVKM.

There are a few counts of this clonotype. This chain uses TRBV30 with TRBJ2-1, with D uncertain. The CDR3 sequence is 13 residues long. Germline assignment: CDR1 GTSNPN and CDR2 SVGIG (reference sequence). V dropped 0 bases and J dropped 4 bases, with 7 bases sitting between them. CDR3 DNA: TGTGCCTGGAGTGTAAACCAGTACAATGAGCAGTTCTTC. It codes for CAWSVNQYNEQFF.

CDR3 DNA sequence: TGTGCCATCAGTGGTTGGGTACAGGGGGGCAATGAGCAGTTCTTC. Its translation: CAISGWVQGGNEQFF. The V gene is TRBV10-3, the J gene TRBJ2-1; TRBD1 aligns across 8 bases. CDR1 and CDR2 from the germline V gene are ENHRY and SYGVKD. V shed 4 bases, J shed 6 bases, and the junction held 8 bases outside the gene matches. The CDR3 is 15 amino acids.

Only a few counts were recorded for this clonotype. J is TRBJ2-7 and V is TRBV15; 7 bases agree with TRBD2. J gave up 2 bases and V 3 bases, and 7 bases lay outside the gene matches. The germline V gene has CDR1 LNHNV and CDR2 YYDKDF (reference sequence). The CDR3 extends over 15 amino acids. CDR3 sequence: CATSREREATYEQYF. CDR3 in DNA: TGTGCCACCAGCAGGGAGCGGGAAGCTACCTACGAGCAGTACTTC.

The rearrangement uses TRBV4-3 and TRBJ2-7, with D uncertain. Per the germline V gene, CDR1 is LGHNA and CDR2 is YSLEER. The CDR3 totals 15 residues. The germline V and J ends were trimmed by 0 bases and 2 bases, with 11 bases remaining between them. The CDR3 DNA reads as TGCGCCAGCAGCCAAGATAAGGGCCATGCCTACGAGCAGTACTTC. Its translation is CASSQDKGHAYEQYF.